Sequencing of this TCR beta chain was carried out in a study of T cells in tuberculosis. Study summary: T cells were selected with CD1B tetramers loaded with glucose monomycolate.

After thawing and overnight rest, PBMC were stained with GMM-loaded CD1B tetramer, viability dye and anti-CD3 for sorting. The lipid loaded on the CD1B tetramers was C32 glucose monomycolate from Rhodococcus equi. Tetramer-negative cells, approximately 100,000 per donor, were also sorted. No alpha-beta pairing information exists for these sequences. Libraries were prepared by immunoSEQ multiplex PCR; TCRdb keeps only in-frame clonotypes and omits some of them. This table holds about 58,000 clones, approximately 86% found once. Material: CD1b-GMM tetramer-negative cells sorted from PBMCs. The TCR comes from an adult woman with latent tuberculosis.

CDR3 in DNA: TGTGCCAGCAGACGATCCGGGACAGTGAACACTGAAGCTTTCTTT. It encodes CASRRSGTVNTEAFF. The chain is built from TRBV6-5 and TRBJ1-1, with 7 nucleotides matching TRBD1. The length of the CDR3 is 15 residues. Trimming cost V 6 bases and J 0 bases; bases outside gene matches: 7. Germline lookup yields CDR1 MNHEY and CDR2 SVGAGI.